This TCR beta chain was captured in a study of CD8+ T cells in alopecia areata. Study details: Administration of oral tofacitinib to treated patients was at 5 to 10 mg twice daily. Study-wide results and limits: Scalp sequencing also captures normal skin's resident alphabeta T cells. TCR sharing across patients was less clear than in mice, possibly HLA-related.

This clone was recorded a few times. What it binds is not known. As for treatment: oral pan-JAK inhibitor, 5-10 mg twice daily. Punch biopsies of lesional scalp, plus peripheral blood, were taken from alopecia areata patients. Reverse transcribed after extraction, RNA yielded cDNA as the sequencing template. Clones were sequenced by immunoSEQ multiplex PCR, and TCRdb holds only the in-frame ones, with some missing. Of around 210,000 clones detected, less than 65% appear once; the ten largest clones hold 3.5% to 5%. The germline gives CDR1 MNHEY, CDR2 SVGAGI. The CDR3 spans 14 residues. The V and J ends lost 5 bases and 5 bases, in that order; junction bases with no gene match: 5.

The source is a human donor with alopecia areata. The sequencing here drew on CD4+ T cells sorted from blood, taken at week 4, from a patient treated with tofacitinib. The chain couples TRBV6-5 to TRBJ2-3, with 9 bases lining up with TRBD1. CDR3 nucleotides: TGTGCCAGCAGTCTACAGGGGGCGAGAGATACGCAGTATTTT. It is translated as CASSLQGARDTQYF.